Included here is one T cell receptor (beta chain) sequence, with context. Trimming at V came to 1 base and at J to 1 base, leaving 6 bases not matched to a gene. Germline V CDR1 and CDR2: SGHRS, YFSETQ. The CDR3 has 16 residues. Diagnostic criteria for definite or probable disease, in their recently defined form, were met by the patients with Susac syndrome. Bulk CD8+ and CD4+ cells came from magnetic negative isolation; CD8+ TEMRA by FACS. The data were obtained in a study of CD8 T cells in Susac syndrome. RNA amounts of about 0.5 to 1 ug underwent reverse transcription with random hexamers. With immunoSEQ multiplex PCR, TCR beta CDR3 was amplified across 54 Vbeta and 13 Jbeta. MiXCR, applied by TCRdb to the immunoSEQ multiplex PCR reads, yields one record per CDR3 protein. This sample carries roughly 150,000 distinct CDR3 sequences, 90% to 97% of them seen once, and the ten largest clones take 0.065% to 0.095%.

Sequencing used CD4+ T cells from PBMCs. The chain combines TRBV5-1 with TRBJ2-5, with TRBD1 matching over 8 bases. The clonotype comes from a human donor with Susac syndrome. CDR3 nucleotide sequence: TGCGCCAGCAGCTTGACAGGGGGGCCGATCCAAGAGACCCAGTACTTC. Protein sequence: CASSLTGGPIQETQYF.